The entry that follows covers one T cell receptor beta chain sequence. Its matching antigen is unknown. The sample originates from a study of beta chain features in type 1 diabetes. Notes on the study in general: High TCR expression in some cells could lead to their over-representation in cDNA sequencing. The study found moderately but significantly shorter TCRB CDR3s in all four CD4+ subsets of Type 1 diabetes patients.

Expressed TCRB transcripts got sequenced, as all isolated RNA was reverse transcribed. Profiled with immunoSEQ multiplex PCR; TCRdb holds only in-frame clones, not every one. The sample lists under 900,000 clones; roughly a sixth were seen once. The CDR3 contains 14 residues. V lost 5 bases to trimming and J lost 3 bases; unmatched junction nucleotides: 6. Germline CDR1 reads SGDLS; CDR2 reads YYNGEE. Sequences were obtained from naive CD4+ T cells from blood. The chain couples TRBV9 to TRBJ2-3, with TRBD2 matching over 7 bases. The clonotype originates from a woman aged 18-29 years in good health. The CDR3 nucleotides are TGTGCCAGCAGTTTAGCGGGCATAACAGATACGCAGTATTTT. This codes for CASSLAGITDTQYF.